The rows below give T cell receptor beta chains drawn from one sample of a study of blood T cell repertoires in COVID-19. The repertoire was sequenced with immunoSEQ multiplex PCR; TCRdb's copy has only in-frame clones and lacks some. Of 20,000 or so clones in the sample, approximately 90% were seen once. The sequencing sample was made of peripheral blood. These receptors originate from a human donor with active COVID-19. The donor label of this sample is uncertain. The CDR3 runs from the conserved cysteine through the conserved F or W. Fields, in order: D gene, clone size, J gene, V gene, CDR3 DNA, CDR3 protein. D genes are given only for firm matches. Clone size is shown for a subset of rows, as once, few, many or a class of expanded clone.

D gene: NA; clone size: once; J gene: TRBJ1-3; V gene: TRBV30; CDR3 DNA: TGTGCCTGGAGTGTACGGTCCTCTGGAAACACCATATATTTT; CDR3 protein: CAWSVRSSGNTIYF
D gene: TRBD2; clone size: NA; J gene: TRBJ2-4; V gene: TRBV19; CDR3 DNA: TGTGCCAGTAGTATGGGGTCTGACGGGAGACTAGCGACCTATCACATAGCCAAAAACATTCAGTACTTC; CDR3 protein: CASSMGSDGRLATYHIAKNIQYF
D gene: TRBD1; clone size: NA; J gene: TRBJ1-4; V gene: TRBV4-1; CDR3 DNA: TGCGCCAGCAGCGTACGACAGGGAAGTAATGAAAAACTGTTTTTT; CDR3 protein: CASSVRQGSNEKLFF
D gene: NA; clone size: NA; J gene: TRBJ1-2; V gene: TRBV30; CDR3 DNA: TGTGCCTGGATGGGCGGGAACTATGGCTACACCTTC; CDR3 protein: CAWMGGNYGYTF
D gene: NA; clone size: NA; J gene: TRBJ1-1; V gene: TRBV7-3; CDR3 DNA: TGTGCCAGCAAGTTCGGGGAAGGCACTGAAGCTTTCTTT; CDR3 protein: CASKFGEGTEAFF
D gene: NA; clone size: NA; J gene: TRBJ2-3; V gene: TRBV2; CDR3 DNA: TGTGCCAGCAGGGCGGGGGCAACCACAGATACGCAGTATTTT; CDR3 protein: CASRAGATTDTQYF
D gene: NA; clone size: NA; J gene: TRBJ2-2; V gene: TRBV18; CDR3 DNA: TGTGCCAGCTCACCCGACATATCCGGGGAGCTGTTTTTT; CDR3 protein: CASSPDISGELFF
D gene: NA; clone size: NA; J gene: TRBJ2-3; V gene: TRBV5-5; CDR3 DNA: TGTGCCAGCAGCTTGGGGCAGGGAATTTTGGCAGATACGCAGTATTTT; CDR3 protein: CASSLGQGILADTQYF
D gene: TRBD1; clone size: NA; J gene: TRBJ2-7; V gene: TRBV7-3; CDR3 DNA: TGTGCCAGCAGCCCGGGACAGGGGATCGACGAGCAGTACTTC; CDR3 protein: CASSPGQGIDEQYF
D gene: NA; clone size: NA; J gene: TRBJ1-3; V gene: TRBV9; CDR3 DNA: TGTGCCAGCAGCGTAGTCAGCCTCGGGGACACCATATATTTT; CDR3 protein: CASSVVSLGDTIYF
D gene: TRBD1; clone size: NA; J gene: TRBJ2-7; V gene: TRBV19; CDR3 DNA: TGTGCCAGTAGCCAGACAGGGACCTCCTACGAGCAGTACTTC; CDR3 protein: CASSQTGTSYEQYF